This T cell receptor beta chain stems from a study of blood T cell repertoires in COVID-19. Study summary: Both acute and convalescent COVID-19 samples were obtained from the United States, Italy and Spain. T cells, B-cell-depleted T cells, or PBMCs provided the cDNA or gDNA that served as material.

The data were produced by immunoSEQ multiplex PCR, yet TCRdb's version contains in-frame clones alone and is incomplete. The data contain 140,000 to 150,000 clones, more than 70% of them singletons. Germline trimming cut 3 bases from V and 6 bases from J; bases unmatched to any gene: 12. The CDR3 is made up of 16 amino acids. Looked up from germline, CDR1 is KGHDR and CDR2 is SFDVKD. In its sample, this clone was seen a few times. The chain joins TRBV24-1 to TRBJ2-7; 8 positions agree with TRBD1. The origin of this receptor is a woman aged 45-65 years with acute or convalescent COVID-19. Sequenced: peripheral blood. CDR3 coding DNA: TGTGCCACCAGTGATCCCACGCGGGCAGGGGGCCTCGAGCAGTACTTC. Translating gives CATSDPTRAGGLEQYF.